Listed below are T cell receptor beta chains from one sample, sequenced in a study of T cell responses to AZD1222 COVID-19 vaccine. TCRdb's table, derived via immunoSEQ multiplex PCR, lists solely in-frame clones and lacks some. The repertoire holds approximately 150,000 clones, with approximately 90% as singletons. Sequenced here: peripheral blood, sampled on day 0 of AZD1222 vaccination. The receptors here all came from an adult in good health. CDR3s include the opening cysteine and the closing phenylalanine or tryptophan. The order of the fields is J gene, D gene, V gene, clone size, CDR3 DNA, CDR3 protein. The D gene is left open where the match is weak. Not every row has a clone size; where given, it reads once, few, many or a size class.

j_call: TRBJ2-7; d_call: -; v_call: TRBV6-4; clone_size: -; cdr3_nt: TGTGCCAGCAGTGACCGTTACGAGCAGTACTTC; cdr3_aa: CASSDRYEQYF
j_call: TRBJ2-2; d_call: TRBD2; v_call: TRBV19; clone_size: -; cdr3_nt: TGTGCCAGTAGCCCGGGACTAGCGGGAGTAGCCGGGGAGCTGTTTTTT; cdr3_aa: CASSPGLAGVAGELFF
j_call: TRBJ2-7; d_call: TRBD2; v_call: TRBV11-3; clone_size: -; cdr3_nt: TGTGCCAGCAGCGCGTCTAGCGGGAGCTCCTACGAGCAGTACTTC; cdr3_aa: CASSASSGSSYEQYF
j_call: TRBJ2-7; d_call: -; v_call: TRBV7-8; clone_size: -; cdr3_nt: TGTGCCAGCAGCCTGGGACTCATCCCTGAGGGTTCCTACGAGCAGTACTTC; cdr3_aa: CASSLGLIPEGSYEQYF
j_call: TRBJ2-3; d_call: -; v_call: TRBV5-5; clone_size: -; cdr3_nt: TGTGCCAGCAGCTTGGCCCTGGTCGACACAGATACGCAGTATTTT; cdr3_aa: CASSLALVDTDTQYF
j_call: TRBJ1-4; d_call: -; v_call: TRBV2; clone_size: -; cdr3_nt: TGTGCCAGTGGCGGGACTTTGGGGACTAATGAAAAACTGTTTTTT; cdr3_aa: CASGGTLGTNEKLFF
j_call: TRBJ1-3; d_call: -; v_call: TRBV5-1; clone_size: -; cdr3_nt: TGCGCCAGCAGCTTGGATTGGTCCGCCCGCTCTGGAAACACCATATATTTT; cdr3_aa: CASSLDWSARSGNTIYF
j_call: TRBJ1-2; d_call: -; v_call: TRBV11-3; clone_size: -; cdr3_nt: TGTGCCAGCAGCTTAGACCGACTAGGATCTGACGCAAGGGGTAACTATGGCTACACCTTC; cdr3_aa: CASSLDRLGSDARGNYGYTF
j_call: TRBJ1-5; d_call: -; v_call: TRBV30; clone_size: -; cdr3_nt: TGTGCCTGGAGTGTACGTGGAGGGGGTCAGCCCCAGCATTTT; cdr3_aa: CAWSVRGGGQPQHF
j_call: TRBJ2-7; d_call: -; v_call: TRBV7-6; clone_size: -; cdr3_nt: TGTGCCAGCAGCTTAGGGGCCGGGAGTTGGGACGAGCAGTACTTC; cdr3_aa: CASSLGAGSWDEQYF
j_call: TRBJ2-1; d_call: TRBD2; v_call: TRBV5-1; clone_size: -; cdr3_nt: TGCGCCAGCAGCCGCACTAGCGGGGGAGGGAATGAGCAGTTCTTC; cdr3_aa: CASSRTSGGGNEQFF
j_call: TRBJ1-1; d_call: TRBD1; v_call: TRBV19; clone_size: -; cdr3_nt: TGTGCCAGTAGCCCAAGGGGTACAGGGGGAACTGAAGCTTTCTTT; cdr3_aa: CASSPRGTGGTEAFF
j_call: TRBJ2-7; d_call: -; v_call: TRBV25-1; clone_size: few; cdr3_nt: TGTGCCAGCAGCCACGGTTACAGGTCTGCCTACGAGCAGTACTTC; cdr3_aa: CASSHGYRSAYEQYF
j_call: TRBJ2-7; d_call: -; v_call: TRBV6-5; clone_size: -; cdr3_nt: TGTGCCAGCAGGCCCAGGGACACCTCCTACGAGCAGTACTTC; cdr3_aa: CASRPRDTSYEQYF
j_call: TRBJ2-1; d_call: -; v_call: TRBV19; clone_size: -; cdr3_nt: TGTGCCAGTACGCGGGATAGGGAGGACAATGAGCAGTTCTTC; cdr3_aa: CASTRDREDNEQFF
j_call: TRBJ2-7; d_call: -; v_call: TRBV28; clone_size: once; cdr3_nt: TGTGCCAGCAGTTTAGGACGGGCCTACGAGCAGTACTTC; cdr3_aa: CASSLGRAYEQYF
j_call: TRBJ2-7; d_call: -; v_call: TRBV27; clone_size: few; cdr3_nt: TGTGCCAGCAGTCCCCAGACAGTTGGCTACGAGCAGTACTTC; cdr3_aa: CASSPQTVGYEQYF
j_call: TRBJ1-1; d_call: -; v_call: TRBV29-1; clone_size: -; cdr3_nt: TGCAGCGTTGGAACCCCGAACACTGAAGCTTTCTTT; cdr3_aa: CSVGTPNTEAFF
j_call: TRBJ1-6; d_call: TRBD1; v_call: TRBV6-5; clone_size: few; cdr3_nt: TGTGCCAGCCAGGTGGACAGGGAGAACCCCCTCCACTTT; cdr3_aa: CASQVDRENPLHF
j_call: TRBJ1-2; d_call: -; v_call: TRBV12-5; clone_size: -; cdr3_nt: TGTGCTAGTGGTTTGGAGGCAGGGATAGGGGGCTACACCTTC; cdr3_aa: CASGLEAGIGGYTF
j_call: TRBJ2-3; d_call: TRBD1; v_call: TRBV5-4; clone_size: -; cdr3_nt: TGTGCCAGCAGCTTGGGGCTGGGACAGGGGGCCGGAGATACGCAGTATTTT; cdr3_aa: CASSLGLGQGAGDTQYF
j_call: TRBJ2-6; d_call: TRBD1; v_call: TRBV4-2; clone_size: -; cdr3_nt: TGTGCCAGCAGCCAACCGACAGGGGGAGTCTTCTCTGGGGCCAACGTCCTGACTTTC; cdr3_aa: CASSQPTGGVFSGANVLTF
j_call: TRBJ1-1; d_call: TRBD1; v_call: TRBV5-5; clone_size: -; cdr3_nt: TGTGCCAGCAGCCTCCGGGACAGGGGCCCACGGACTGAAGCTTTCTTT; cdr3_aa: CASSLRDRGPRTEAFF
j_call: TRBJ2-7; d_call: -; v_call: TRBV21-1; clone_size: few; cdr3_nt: TGTGCCAGCAGCACGGGTAGCGGGAGCCACGAGCAGTACTTC; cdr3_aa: CASSTGSGSHEQYF
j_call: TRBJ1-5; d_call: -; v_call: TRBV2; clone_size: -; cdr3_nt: TGTGCCAGCAGCGACAGGTCGGGTCAGCCCCAGCATTTT; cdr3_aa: CASSDRSGQPQHF
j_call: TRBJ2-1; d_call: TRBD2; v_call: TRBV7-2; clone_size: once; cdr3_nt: TGTGCCAGCAGCTTAACTAGCGGGGTTTACAATGAGCAGTTCTTC; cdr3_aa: CASSLTSGVYNEQFF
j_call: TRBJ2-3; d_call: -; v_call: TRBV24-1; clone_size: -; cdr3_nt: TGTGCCACCAGTGAGGGAGGGCGACAGGGCACAGATACGCAGTATTTT; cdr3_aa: CATSEGGRQGTDTQYF
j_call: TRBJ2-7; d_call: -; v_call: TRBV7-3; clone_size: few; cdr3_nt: TGTGCCAGCAGCTTAACGGGCCTTACCGAGCAGTACTTC; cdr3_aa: CASSLTGLTEQYF